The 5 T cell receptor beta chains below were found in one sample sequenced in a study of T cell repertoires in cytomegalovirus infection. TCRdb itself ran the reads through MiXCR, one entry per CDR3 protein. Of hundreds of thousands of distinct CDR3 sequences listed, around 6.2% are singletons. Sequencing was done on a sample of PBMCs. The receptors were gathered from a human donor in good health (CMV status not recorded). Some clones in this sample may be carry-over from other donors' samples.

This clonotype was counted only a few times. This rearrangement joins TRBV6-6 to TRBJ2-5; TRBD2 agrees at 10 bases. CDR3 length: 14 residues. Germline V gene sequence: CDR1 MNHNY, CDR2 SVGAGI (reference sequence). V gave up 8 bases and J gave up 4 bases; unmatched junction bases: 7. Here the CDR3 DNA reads TGTGCCAGCGGGATAGCGGGGGGCGGAGAGACCCAGTACTTC. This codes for CASGIAGGGETQYF.

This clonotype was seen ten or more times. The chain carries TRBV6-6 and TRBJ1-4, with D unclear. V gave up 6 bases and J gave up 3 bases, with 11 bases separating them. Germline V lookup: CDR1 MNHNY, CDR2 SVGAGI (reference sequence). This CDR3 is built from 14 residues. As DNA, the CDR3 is TGTGCCAGCAGCGCCCCCCGGGCTAATGAAAAACTGTTTTTT. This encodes CASSAPRANEKLFF.

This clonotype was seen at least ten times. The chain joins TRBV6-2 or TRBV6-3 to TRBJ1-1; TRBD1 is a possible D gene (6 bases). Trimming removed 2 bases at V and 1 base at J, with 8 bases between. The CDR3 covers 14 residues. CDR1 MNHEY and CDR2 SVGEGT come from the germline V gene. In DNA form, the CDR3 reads TGTGCCAGCAGTTACGGGACATCGAACACTGAAGCTTTCTTT. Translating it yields CASSYGTSNTEAFF.

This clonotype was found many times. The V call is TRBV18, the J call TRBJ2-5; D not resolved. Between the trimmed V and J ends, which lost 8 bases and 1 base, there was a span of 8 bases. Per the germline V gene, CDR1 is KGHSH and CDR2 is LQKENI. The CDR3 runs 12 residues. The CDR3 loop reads CASQVLQETQYF. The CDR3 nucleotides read TGTGCCAGCCAAGTCCTCCAAGAGACCCAGTACTTC.

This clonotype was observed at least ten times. DNA for the CDR3: TGTGCCAGCACCCTTGGGACAGGGAGAGATACGCAGTATTTT. Its protein is CASTLGTGRDTQYF. The V and J genes are TRBV7-2 and TRBJ2-3; 9 bases match TRBD1. Germline-derived CDR1 and CDR2 are SGHTA and FQGNSA. This CDR3 has 14 amino acids. V lost 7 bases, J lost 5 bases, and 7 bases stayed unmatched. Full variable domain (outside the CDR3, taken from reference TRBV7-2 and TRBJ2-3): GAGVSQSPSNKVTEKGKDVELRCDPISGHTALYWYRQSLGQGLEFLIYFQGNSAPDKSGLPSDRFSAERTGGSVSTLTIQRTQQEDSAVYLCASTLGTGRDTQYFGPGTRLTVL.